This is a list of T cell receptor beta chains from one sample in a study of metastatic and nonmetastatic thyroid tumors. TCRdb reanalyzed the PCR reads with MiXCR. The table includes some 21,000 clones, approximately 11% detected once. Sample: blood. These receptors were obtained from a female donor with papillary thyroid cancer or a benign thyroid nodule (not recorded which). Some clones in this sample may be carry-over from other donors' samples. Each CDR3 is given with its conserved first and last residue. The D gene is left open where the match is weak. A row's size may be missing; if present it is once, few, many or a size class.

many | TRBJ1-4 | - | TRBV6-1 | TGTGCCAGCAGTGAACACCGAGGAAATGAAAAACTGTTTTTT | CASSEHRGNEKLFF
many | TRBJ2-3 | - | TRBV5-1 | TGCGCCAGCAGCTTGGTACGTGTCCTGAGCACAGATACGCAGTATTTT | CASSLVRVLSTDTQYF
- | TRBJ2-2 | - | TRBV24-1 | TGTGCCACCAGTGAACCGGGACAAGGTTTGCTGTTTTTT | CATSEPGQGLLFF
many | TRBJ1-5 | - | TRBV9 | TGTGCCAGCAGCGCTAACTCGTATCAGCCCCAGCATTTT | CASSANSYQPQHF
many | TRBJ1-5 | - | TRBV7-9 | TGTGCCAGCAGTTTAAGAGGGTATGATCAGCCCCAGCATTTT | CASSLRGYDQPQHF
- | TRBJ2-6 | - | TRBV6-5 | TGTGCCAGCAGTTACTCCGGGGCCTCAGGTGCCAACGTCCTGACTTTC | CASSYSGASGANVLTF
few | TRBJ1-1 | - | TRBV28 | TGCGCCAGCATCCTGATAAAGACAGAAAACACTGAAGCTTTCTTT | CASILIKTENTEAFF
few | TRBJ1-5 | TRBD1 | TRBV20-1 | TGCAGTGCCAAAGGGACAGGGGGCAGGAGCAATCAGCCCCAGCATTTT | CSAKGTGGRSNQPQHF
many | TRBJ2-5 | - | TRBV18 | TGTGCCAGCTCAAATCTGCGGGCCCAAGAGACCCAGTACTTC | CASSNLRAQETQYF
many | TRBJ1-5 | TRBD1 | TRBV20-1 | TGCAGTGCTAGAGATTGGGGACAGGGGTCCCATCAGCCCCAGCATTTT | CSARDWGQGSHQPQHF
many | TRBJ2-7 | - | TRBV15 | TGTGCCACCAGCACAGGGCGGGATCTGATATTGGAGCAGTACTTC | CATSTGRDLILEQYF
many | TRBJ2-6 | TRBD2 | TRBV20-1 | TGCAGTGCTAAGGGACTAGCGGGAGAGGCAGGGGCCAACGTCCTGACTTTC | CSAKGLAGEAGANVLTF
few | TRBJ1-1 | - | TRBV7-9 | TGTGCCAGCAATGAATACCCGAACACTGAAGCTTTCTTT | CASNEYPNTEAFF
many | TRBJ2-3 | TRBD1 | TRBV5-6 | TGTGCCAGCAGCTCAGGGGGCCATACGCAGTATTTT | CASSSGGHTQYF
many | TRBJ1-4 | - | TRBV4-3 | TGCGCCAGCAGCCATGCTGGGGCAAAACTGTTTTTT | CASSHAGAKLFF
few | TRBJ1-4 | TRBD1 | TRBV7-8 | TGTGCCAGCAGCTTAGCAAACGGACAGGGGAGGCTGTTTTTT | CASSLANGQGRLFF
- | TRBJ2-7 | - | TRBV28 | TGTGCCAGCAGTGAAGTGGTCCAGTCCTACGAGCAGTACTTC | CASSEVVQSYEQYF
many | TRBJ2-7 | TRBD1 | TRBV5-8 | TGTGCCAGCAGCTTTGGACAGGGAACCATCTACGAGCAGTACTTC | CASSFGQGTIYEQYF
few | TRBJ2-7 | TRBD2 | TRBV28 | TGTGCCAGCAGTTTGAGGACTAGCGGGAGCTACGAGCAGTACTTC | CASSLRTSGSYEQYF
many | TRBJ2-1 | TRBD2 | TRBV20-1 | TGCAGTGCTGTACCTACGGGACTAGCCGTCAATGAGCAGTTCTTC | CSAVPTGLAVNEQFF
many | TRBJ2-1 | - | TRBV19 | TGTGCCAGTTCTAAGAGGGGTGGCACCTACAATGAGCAGTTCTTC | CASSKRGGTYNEQFF
many | TRBJ1-5 | TRBD1 | TRBV19 | TGTGCCAGTAGTATTTCGGGGACAGGGGGCAATCAGCCCCAGCATTTT | CASSISGTGGNQPQHF
medium-sized | TRBJ2-7 | - | TRBV19 | TGTGCCAGTAGTCGGACTACTCGGGGCGAGCAGTACTTC | CASSRTTRGEQYF
many | TRBJ2-3 | - | TRBV4-1 | TGCGCCAGCAGCCAAGATCAGGGTCCAGATACGCAGTATTTT | CASSQDQGPDTQYF
many | TRBJ2-3 | TRBD1 | TRBV27 | TGTGCCAGCAGATTTTGGGCCGACAGGGTTTCGACAGATACGCAGTATTTT | CASRFWADRVSTDTQYF
- | TRBJ1-5 | - | TRBV13 | TGTGCCAGCAGCTTAGGCGGGGCAGGGATGGAGTGGCAGCCCCAGCATTTT | CASSLGGAGMEWQPQHF
- | TRBJ2-1 | TRBD2 | TRBV6-2/TRBV6-3 | TGTGCCAGCAGTTTAAGCGGGACCTACAATGAGCAGTTCTTC | CASSLSGTYNEQFF
- | TRBJ1-3 | - | TRBV6-1 | TGTGCCAGCAGTGAAGAGGCAGTCAGCACCATATATTTT | CASSEEAVSTIYF
many | TRBJ2-1 | TRBD2 | TRBV28 | TGTGCCAGCAAGCCACTAGGCGGGGGATACAATGAGCAGTTCTTC | CASKPLGGGYNEQFF
many | TRBJ1-4 | - | TRBV4-2 | TGTGCCAGCAGCACCCGACAGACTACTAATGAAAAACTGTTTTTT | CASSTRQTTNEKLFF
medium-sized | TRBJ2-7 | - | TRBV6-2/TRBV6-3 | TGTGCCAGCATTCGGACAGACTACGAGCAGTACTTC | CASIRTDYEQYF
many | TRBJ2-2 | - | TRBV10-1 | TGCGCCAGCAGCGCGCAAACCAGGGGAAGCAAGGGGGAGCTGTTTTTT | CASSAQTRGSKGELFF
- | TRBJ2-1 | TRBD2 | TRBV9 | TGTGCCAGCAGCGCGGGACTAGCGGGAGGGGAGGCCTACAATGAGCAGTTCTTC | CASSAGLAGGEAYNEQFF
once | TRBJ1-1 | - | TRBV20-1 | TGCAGTGCTGACGAACAACAGGGCACTGAAGCTTTCTTT | CSADEQQGTEAFF
many | TRBJ1-2 | - | TRBV6-1 | TGTGCCACCAGGTTGTCTAACTATGGCTACACCTTC | CATRLSNYGYTF
many | TRBJ2-3 | - | TRBV27 | TGTGCCAGCAGTCCCCTACCCGGACGGTCCGGAGATACGCAGTATTTT | CASSPLPGRSGDTQYF
many | TRBJ2-3 | TRBD1 | TRBV29-1 | TGCAGCGTCAGGACAGGGGCTGATACGCAGTATTTT | CSVRTGADTQYF
- | TRBJ2-7 | - | TRBV7-2 | TGTGCCAGCATCTTAAGGGTCGTTAAGGGATTCGAGCAGTACTTC | CASILRVVKGFEQYF
- | TRBJ1-5 | - | TRBV27 | TGTGCCAGCAGTCCGCAAATTAGCAATCAGCCCCAGCATTTT | CASSPQISNQPQHF
- | TRBJ2-3 | TRBD2 | TRBV5-6 | TGTGCCAGTAGTCGCCGACCTCCGGGACTAGCGGGGCAGCTAGATACGCAGTATTTT | CASSRRPPGLAGQLDTQYF
- | TRBJ2-7 | TRBD2 | TRBV20-1 | TGCAGTGCTAGAGGAGGGACTAGCGGGAGGTCGTCCTACGAGCAGTACTTC | CSARGGTSGRSSYEQYF
- | TRBJ2-7 | - | TRBV5-1 | TGCGCCAGCAGCTTGGCCGTGGCTAGCGTGAGGATCCACGAGCAATACTTC | CASSLAVASVRIHEQYF
many | TRBJ2-1 | - | TRBV27 | TGTGCCAGCAGTTCCGCCGGGACACCCACATATTTCTTC | CASSSAGTPTYFF
- | TRBJ2-3 | TRBD2 | TRBV6-1 | TGTGCCATCAGTGCGCTCGGGGGGAGTTATACGCAGTATTTT | CAISALGGSYTQYF
many | TRBJ2-1 | - | TRBV7-3 | TGTGCCAGCGCTAGATTTAGGGGGGAGGCTGAGCAGTTCTTC | CASARFRGEAEQFF
many | TRBJ1-1 | - | TRBV20-1 | TGCAGTGCTAGCGACGGCAGGTTGATCACTGAAGCTTTCTTT | CSASDGRLITEAFF
many | TRBJ1-3 | - | TRBV9 | TGTGCCAGCCGACATACCCCACAGGGATCCCCTGGAAACACCATATATTTT | CASRHTPQGSPGNTIYF
many | TRBJ2-1 | - | TRBV7-9 | TGTGCCAGCAGCGTTAACTACAATGAGCAGTTCTTC | CASSVNYNEQFF
- | TRBJ1-2 | - | TRBV25-1 | TGTGCCAGCAGTGATTTCGGGGGAAAAGGCTACACCTTT | CASSDFGGKGYTF
few | TRBJ2-7 | TRBD2 | TRBV27 | TGTGCCAGCAGCCGACTAGCGGTAGGCCCATGCGAGCAGTACTTC | CASSRLAVGPCEQYF
many | TRBJ2-1 | - | TRBV7-9 | TGTGCCAGCAGCTTGGATGGACTTGTTTACAATGAGCAGTTCTTC | CASSLDGLVYNEQFF
many | TRBJ1-2 | - | TRBV6-1 | TGTGCCAGCAGACAAACGGGACTGCAGAACACCTTC | CASRQTGLQNTF
medium-sized | TRBJ2-3 | - | TRBV28 | TGTGCCAGCAGTTTCCGGATGTTGATCCGGGCAGATACGCAGTATTTT | CASSFRMLIRADTQYF
- | TRBJ2-1 | - | TRBV11-2 | TGTGCCAGCAGAGGATCGTGGATCCAGAGTCCAGAGCAGTTCTTC | CASRGSWIQSPEQFF
medium-sized | TRBJ2-7 | - | TRBV28 | TGTGCCAGCAGTCCAGGGGATCAGGACGAGCAGTACTTC | CASSPGDQDEQYF
many | TRBJ1-1 | - | TRBV27 | TGTGCCAGCAGTTTATGGCCTCGGGGGGAGGAGGCTGAAGCTTTCTTT | CASSLWPRGEEAEAFF